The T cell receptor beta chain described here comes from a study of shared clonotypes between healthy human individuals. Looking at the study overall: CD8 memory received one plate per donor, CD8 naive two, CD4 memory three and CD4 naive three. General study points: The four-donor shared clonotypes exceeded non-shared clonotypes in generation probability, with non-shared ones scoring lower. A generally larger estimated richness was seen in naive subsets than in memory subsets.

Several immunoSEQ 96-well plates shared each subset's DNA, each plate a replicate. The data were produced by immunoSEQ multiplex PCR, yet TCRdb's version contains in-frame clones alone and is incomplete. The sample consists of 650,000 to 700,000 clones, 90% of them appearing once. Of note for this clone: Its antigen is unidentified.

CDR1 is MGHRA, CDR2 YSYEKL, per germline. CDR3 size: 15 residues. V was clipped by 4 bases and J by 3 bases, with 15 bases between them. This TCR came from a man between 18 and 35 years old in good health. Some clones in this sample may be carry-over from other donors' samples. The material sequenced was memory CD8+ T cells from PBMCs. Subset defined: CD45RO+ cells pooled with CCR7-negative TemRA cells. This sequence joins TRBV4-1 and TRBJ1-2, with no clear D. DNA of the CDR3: TGCGCCAGCAGCCTCGCGGAGGGATGGCACTATGGCTACACCTTC. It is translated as CASSLAEGWHYGYTF.